This T cell receptor (beta chain) was retrieved from a study of PD-L1 blockade in urothelial cancer. This clone has just a few counts. The CDR3 spans 16 residues. V gave up 6 bases and J gave up 2 bases, with 21 bases separating them. Germline-derived CDR1 and CDR2 are SGHTS and YDEGEE. Data came from immunoSEQ multiplex PCR; TCRdb stores just in-frame clones and leaves some out. The sample gives about 56,000 clones, 85% of which show up once; about 15% is in the top ten. Time point meaning: pretreatment peripheral blood. The diagnosis in patients was locally advanced or metastatic urothelial carcinoma.

This specimen consisted of PBMCs, obtained around atezolizumab (anti-PD-L1) treatment. J is TRBJ2-7 and V is TRBV5-8, with TRBD1 as a possible D gene (6 bases). The receptor was derived from a man between 65 and 85 years old with urothelial cancer. The CDR3 bases are TGTGCCAGCACCCCGTGGAGTGGGGGCTTAACCTACGAGCAGTACTTC. Amino acids: CASTPWSGGLTYEQYF.